This TCR beta chain was documented in a study of OX40 agonist ivuxolimab in advanced cancers. The germline gives CDR1 SGHDN, CDR2 FVKESK. CDR3 length: 14 residues. Trimming cost V 4 bases and J 3 bases; bases outside gene matches: 3. Study-wide points: Relative to CD4+ cells, CD8+ T cells on average had more expanded clones. Researchers did not determine the expanded peripheral T cells' antigen specificity. Partial responders dosed at 0.1-3.0 mg/kg displayed clonal expansion ranking among the lowest.

On this clone itself: Antigen specificity is unknown.

Generated by immunoSEQ multiplex PCR, the TCRdb table keeps only in-frame clones and is missing some. Here the sample spans around 60,000 clones, roughly four fifths being singletons. The investigators sampled blood at baseline, at cycle 4 day 1, and at cycle 7 day 1. The V and J genes are TRBV14 and TRBJ1-5; 7 bases match TRBD1. Sample: CD4+ or CD8+ T cells sorted from blood, taken in a trial of the OX40 agonist ivuxolimab. The receptor comes from an adult with an advanced solid tumor such as melanoma, head and neck, liver or kidney cancer. Here the CDR3 DNA reads TGTGCCAGCAGCCCAGGGGGTCACAATCAGCCCCAGCATTTT. Translating it yields CASSPGGHNQPQHF. Full variable domain (missing parts from reference TRBV14 and TRBJ1-5): EAGVTQFPSHSVIEKGQTVTLRCDPISGHDNLYWYRRVMGKEIKFLLHFVKESKQDESGMPNNRFLAERTGGTYSTLKVQPAELEDSGVYFCASSPGGHNQPQHFGDGTRLSIL.